A single sample gave rise to the 23 T cell receptor beta chains below, sequenced in a study of vaccination and CD4 T cells after COVID-19. The sample's treatment: approximately 9-day PBMC culture with coronavirus spike peptide pools or control peptides (ViraFEST assay). At the Johns Hopkins FTIC core, DNA taken from cultured CD4+ T cells was sequenced by way of the Oncomine TCR Beta short-read assay. TCRdb recomputed calls from the PCR reads with MiXCR, one row per CDR3 protein. Here the sample spans roughly 14,000 distinct CDR3 sequences, 30% to 35% being singletons. Antigen specificity for these receptors is unknown. Sequenced here: CD4+ T cells from blood, cultured in vitro, sampled after SARS-CoV-2 vaccination. Receptors originate from a human donor who had recovered from COVID-19.

This clonotype has just a few counts. The genes are TRBV2 and TRBJ1-1, with 7 bases that match TRBD1. This CDR3 is built from 14 residues. Germline-derived CDR1 and CDR2 are SNHLY and FYNNEI. The trim removed 7 bases at V and 3 bases at J, leaving 8 bases unmatched. The CDR3 here is CASIAGGMDTEAFF. CDR3 bases: TGTGCCAGCATCGCAGGGGGAATGGACACTGAAGCTTTCTTT.

The table lists this clonotype with a few counts. The chain links TRBV2 to TRBJ2-3; 7 bases line up with TRBD1. The CDR3 extends over 15 amino acids. Germline V gene lookup returns CDR1 SNHLY and CDR2 FYNNEI. V lost 4 bases, J lost 1 base, and 5 bases stayed unmatched. CDR3 sequence: CASSGQGHGTDTQYF. In nucleotides, the CDR3 is TGTGCCAGCAGTGGACAGGGACATGGCACAGATACGCAGTATTTT.

V and J are TRBV18 and TRBJ1-5; maybe TRBD1 (6 bases). The germline CDR1 and CDR2 sequences are KGHSH and LQKENI. Trimming took 4 bases from V and 5 from J, leaving 15 bases between them. The CDR3 contains 15 residues. The CDR3 DNA reads TGTGCCAGCTCACACGTTACAGGGACCTATCAGCCCCAGCATTTT. As protein: CASSHVTGTYQPQHF.

The CDR3 loop reads CASSSSGYSGNTIYF. The CDR3 DNA sequence: TGTGCCAGCAGCTCTTCAGGATACTCTGGAAACACCATATATTTT. The chain employs TRBV7-8 and TRBJ1-3; no definite D call. The V end lost 4 bases, the J end lost 0 bases, and 10 bases lay between the germline ends. The CDR3 has 15 residues. Germline lookup yields CDR1 SGHVS and CDR2 FQNEAQ.

The sample holds a few counts of this clonotype. The J gene is TRBJ2-4, the V gene TRBV7-6; 8 nucleotides agree with TRBD2. V dropped 1 base and J dropped 0; count of bases not matched to a gene: 8. Per the germline V gene, CDR1 is SGHVS and CDR2 is FNYEAQ. The CDR3 is 18 residues long. The CDR3 nucleotides are TGTGCCAGCAGCTTAGGGAGGTCTAGCGGGTTAGCCAAAAACATTCAGTACTTC. As protein: CASSLGRSSGLAKNIQYF.

The sample holds a few counts of this clonotype. The chain couples TRBV6-2 or TRBV6-3 to TRBJ1-1; D possibly corresponds to TRBD1 (6 bases). Germline V lookup: CDR1 MNHEY, CDR2 SVGEGT. The CDR3 totals 14 residues. Trimming removed 4 bases at V and 1 base at J, with 10 bases between. The CDR3 nucleotides read TGTGCCAGCAGTTCACAGGGCCGGAACACTGAAGCTTTCTTT. Translating it yields CASSSQGRNTEAFF.

This clonotype has only a few counts. The CDR3 region is CASSPGGRVSYEQYF. The CDR3 DNA is TGTGCCAGCAGTCCAGGCGGGAGGGTATCCTACGAGCAGTACTTC. The chain combines TRBV27 with TRBJ2-7; 9 nucleotides align to TRBD2. Germline V gene sequence: CDR1 MNHEY, CDR2 SMNVEV (reference sequence). V lost 5 bases and J lost 1; bases outside the gene matches: 6. The CDR3 covers 15 residues.

The rearrangement links TRBV6-5 to TRBJ2-1; a possible D gene is TRBD2 (6 bases). The CDR3 has 15 amino acids. Germline CDR1 MNHEY, CDR2 SVGAGI. V dropped 0 bases and J dropped 12 bases, with 18 bases sitting between them. Here the CDR3 DNA reads TGTGCCAGCAGTTACTCGGAGCGTCATCCCGGGGGGCAGTTCTTC. It yields the protein CASSYSERHPGGQFF.

The rearrangement joins TRBV6-1 to TRBJ2-2, with TRBD2 identical over 11 bases. V lost 5 bases and J lost 4; bases outside the gene matches: 6. Germline CDR1 MNHNS, CDR2 SASEGT. This CDR3 has 16 amino acids. In DNA, the CDR3 is TGTGCCAGCAGTCGCGCCGGGACTAGCGGCACCGGGGAGCTGTTTTTT. It translates to CASSRAGTSGTGELFF.

This clonotype was recorded a few times. The chain carries TRBV6-1 and TRBJ2-3; 10 positions agree with TRBD2. This CDR3 is built from 16 residues. With V trimmed by 8 bases and J by 5 bases, 13 bases remained unmatched. Germline V gene sequence: CDR1 MNHNS, CDR2 SASEGT. The CDR3 here is CASRGLAGGSIDTQYF. The CDR3 DNA reads as TGTGCCAGCCGAGGGTTAGCGGGAGGTAGTATAGATACGCAGTATTTT.

This clonotype was counted a few times. The chain is built from TRBV6-2 or TRBV6-3 and TRBJ2-7; 12 bases are shared with TRBD2. CDR1 and CDR2 from the germline V gene are MNHEY and SVGEGT. Germline trimming cut 5 bases from V and 3 bases from J; bases unmatched to any gene: 8. CDR3 length: 16 amino acids. CDR3 sequence (DNA): TGTGCCAGCAGTCTGACTAGCGGGAGTCCCCACTACGAGCAGTACTTC. Translated, it gives CASSLTSGSPHYEQYF.

The chain employs TRBV25-1 and TRBJ2-7, with 11 bases aligning to TRBD1. V shed 3 bases, J shed 3 bases, and the junction held 4 bases outside the gene matches. The CDR3 is 15 residues long. CDR1 and CDR2 (germline): MGHDK, SYGVNS. This CDR3 reads CASSDAGTGGYEQYF. The DNA for the CDR3 is TGTGCCAGCAGTGATGCCGGGACAGGGGGCTACGAGCAGTACTTC.

The gene calls are TRBV7-9 and TRBJ1-4; 7 nucleotides line up with TRBD1. Germline CDR1 reads SEHNR; CDR2 reads FQNEAQ (reference sequence). The CDR3 is made up of 14 amino acids. V was pared by 6 bases and J by 8 bases, with 9 bases of the junction left unmatched. The DNA for the CDR3 is TGTGCCAGCAGTCAAAAAACGGGACAGGAAAAACTGTTTTTT. It codes for CASSQKTGQEKLFF.

This clonotype turned up a few times. The chain uses TRBV24-1 and TRBJ1-2, with D possibly TRBD1 on 6 matching bases. The germline CDR1 and CDR2 sequences are KGHDR and SFDVKD. This CDR3 is 13 amino acids long. Trimming shortened V by 12 bases and J by 2 bases, and 15 bases separated the two germline ends. CDR3 bases: TGTGCCGCCGGGGGGGGGGCAAACTATGGCTACACCTTC. It codes for CAAGGGANYGYTF.

The rearrangement uses TRBV5-1 and TRBJ1-1; tentative D call: TRBD1 (6 bases). V was clipped by 4 bases and J by 1 base, with 11 bases between them. The CDR3 extends over 14 amino acids. The V gene's germline CDR1 is SGHRS and CDR2 YFSETQ. The CDR3 bases are TGCGCCAGCAGCGCGGGACACTGGAACACTGAAGCTTTCTTT. This translates into CASSAGHWNTEAFF.

This clonotype was detected only a few times. For the CDR3, the DNA is TGTGCCAGCAGCTTAATGGCGGGAAGAACCGGGGAGCTGTTTTTT. Its translation: CASSLMAGRTGELFF. The gene calls are TRBV7-9 and TRBJ2-2; TRBD2 might be the D (6 bases). Germline CDR1 and CDR2: SEHNR and FQNEAQ (reference sequence). V dropped 2 bases and J dropped 5 bases, with 12 bases sitting between them. There are 15 residues in the CDR3.

In this sample, this clonotype turned up a few times. This chain connects TRBV11-2 to TRBJ1-2, with 8 bases aligning to TRBD1. CDR1 and CDR2 from the germline V gene are SGHAT and FQNNGV. This CDR3 region has 14 residues. J lost 8 bases, V lost 3 bases, and 8 bases had no gene match. The CDR3 spells CASSFPGGAGGYTF. CDR3 bases: TGTGCCAGCAGCTTCCCAGGGGGCGCCGGGGGCTACACCTTC.

This clonotype has a handful of counts. The chain carries TRBV7-2 and TRBJ2-7, with D possibly TRBD2 on 5 matching bases. This CDR3 comprises 17 residues. V lost 1 base and J 0 bases, leaving 16 bases between the germline ends. CDR1 is SGHTA and CDR2 is FQGNSA in the germline V gene. The CDR3 nucleotides are TGTGCCAGCAGCTTAGGGCGGGTGGCGCCCAGCTCCTACGAGCAGTACTTC. This codes for CASSLGRVAPSSYEQYF.

The CDR3 spells CASSFGGRSIYEQYF. As DNA, the CDR3 is TGTGCCAGCAGTTTCGGTGGGAGGTCAATATACGAGCAGTACTTC. The gene calls are TRBV12-3 or TRBV12-4 and TRBJ2-7; possibly TRBD2 for D (6 bases). The CDR3 extends over 15 amino acids. V was pared by 3 bases and J by 4 bases, with 16 bases between.

The chain couples TRBV6-2 or TRBV6-3 to TRBJ2-7; a possible D gene is TRBD2 (7 bases). Germline assignment: CDR1 MNHEY and CDR2 SVGEGT. Trimming took off 7 bases at V and 9 bases at J, with 25 bases between the two ends. This CDR3 spans 15 amino acids. The CDR3 DNA sequence: TGTGCCAGCACCTTCGCGGGGGCAGAAGGTGGGTCGCAGTACTTC. This encodes CASTFAGAEGGSQYF.

The chain couples TRBV7-3 to TRBJ2-7, with unresolved D. This CDR3 region has 12 residues. Germline V gene sequence: CDR1 SGHTA, CDR2 FQGTGA. V was trimmed by 4 bases and J by 7 bases, leaving 11 bases between them. The CDR3 coding sequence is TGTGCCAGCAGCTCGGGCATTGGGGAGCAGTACTTC. Protein product: CASSSGIGEQYF.

This chain joins TRBV29-1 and TRBJ2-1; possible D gene TRBD2, 5 bases. The V end lost 2 bases, the J end lost 9 bases, and 14 bases lay between the germline ends. The germline gives CDR1 SQVTM, CDR2 ANQGSEA. This CDR3 has 13 residues. This CDR3 is CSVESSSRVEQFF. Here the CDR3 DNA reads TGCAGCGTTGAATCTAGCTCGAGGGTTGAGCAGTTCTTC.

This sequence joins TRBV20-1 and TRBJ2-7, with TRBD2 matching over 7 bases. The V segment lost 3 bases and the J segment 3 bases; nucleotides outside the gene matches: 5. CDR1 DFQATT and CDR2 SNEGSKA come from the germline V gene (reference sequence). There are 13 residues in the CDR3. This chain's CDR3 is CSASGRRGYEQYF. CDR3 DNA: TGCAGTGCTAGCGGGAGGAGGGGCTACGAGCAGTACTTC.